The 11 T cell receptor beta chains reported below all come from one sample, sequenced in a study of cytomegalovirus exposure and HLA in healthy donors. Primers included in the PCR were 60 Vbeta and 13 Jbeta primers. Some clones are missing from TCRdb's copy, which holds only in-frame ones; the method was immunoSEQ multiplex PCR. The sample holds some 140,000 clones, approximately 85% seen once. Sequencing used PBMCs. The receptors derive from a woman under 40 in good health and CMV-seropositive.

V is TRBV5-1 and J is TRBJ1-1; 9 bases align to TRBD1. This CDR3 spans 13 amino acids. J was trimmed by 6 bases and V by 4 bases; bases with no gene match: 4. In germline, CDR1 is SGHRS, CDR2 YFSETQ. In DNA, the CDR3 is TGCGCCAGCAGCGTCGGGACAGGGCCTGAAGCTTTCTTT. It codes for CASSVGTGPEAFF.

This clone was detected only once. J is TRBJ1-1 and V is TRBV18; D might be TRBD1 (5 bases). V was clipped by 5 bases and J by 3 bases, with 13 bases between them. The CDR3 length is 14 residues. In germline, CDR1 is KGHSH, CDR2 LQKENI. CDR3 loop: CASSEGWGDTEAFF. Here the CDR3 DNA reads TGTGCCAGCTCAGAGGGCTGGGGGGACACTGAAGCTTTCTTT.

The V call is TRBV10-1, the J call TRBJ1-3; D remains ambiguous. The germline CDR1 and CDR2 sequences are WNHNN and SYGVQD (reference sequence). The CDR3 is 17 residues long. V shed 3 bases and J shed 3 bases, with 18 bases lying between them. Written as DNA, the CDR3 is TGCGCCAGCAGTGATAGGAAGGGAGGGTTCTATGGAAACACCATATATTTT. The encoded protein is CASSDRKGGFYGNTIYF.

The CDR3 sequence: CASSFGWPNTGELFF. CDR3 nucleotide sequence: TGCGCCAGCAGCTTCGGGTGGCCGAACACCGGGGAGCTGTTTTTT. V usage is TRBV5-1 and J usage is TRBJ2-2; D call uncertain. Germline CDR1 is SGHRS and CDR2 is YFSETQ. The CDR3 runs to 15 residues. The V and J ends lost 2 bases and 0 bases respectively, with 8 bases between them.

The rearrangement joins TRBV30 to TRBJ1-2; 11 bases align to TRBD1. The CDR3 spans 16 residues. J gave up 3 bases and V 1 base, and 7 bases lay outside the gene matches. Per germline, CDR1 GTSNPN and CDR2 SVGIG (reference sequence). The CDR3 sequence: CAWSAPWTGGDYGYTF. The CDR3, as DNA: TGTGCCTGGAGTGCCCCTTGGACAGGGGGCGACTATGGCTACACCTTC.

This clone was detected only a few times. The chain employs TRBV5-1 and TRBJ2-1; 8 nucleotides align to TRBD2. From germline, CDR1 is SGHRS and CDR2 YFSETQ. The CDR3 length is 16 residues. The junction had 6 bases not matched to a gene; V was cut back by 0 bases and J by 4 bases. This CDR3 is CASSLVGSGTYNEQFF. The CDR3, as DNA: TGCGCCAGCAGCTTGGTTGGTAGCGGGACGTACAATGAGCAGTTCTTC.

The V and J genes are TRBV7-2 and TRBJ2-4; weak D call: TRBD2 (6 bases). Trimming took off 5 bases at V and 1 base at J, with 24 bases between the two ends. This CDR3 comprises 19 residues. Germline-derived CDR1 and CDR2 are SGHTA and FQGNSA. The CDR3 DNA sequence: TGTGCCAGCAGCACTAGCCCCCGGGTTCGACATCTGGCCAAAAACATTCAGTACTTC. Its translation: CASSTSPRVRHLAKNIQYF.

The chain links TRBV25-1 to TRBJ2-5; 10 bases align to TRBD1. Trimming removed 5 bases from V and 2 bases from J; junction bases left unmatched: 8. Germline V gives CDR1 MGHDK, CDR2 SYGVNS. The CDR3 length is 16 residues. The CDR3 DNA reads TGTGCCAGCAGTAGCGCCGGGACAGGGGAGCAAGAGACCCAGTACTTC. It is translated as CASSSAGTGEQETQYF. Filled out from reference TRBV25-1 and TRBJ2-5, the complete variable domain reads EADIYQTPRYLVIGTGKKITLECSQTMGHDKMYWYQQDPGMELHLIHYSYGVNSTEKGDLSSESTVSRIRTEHFPLTLESARPSHTSQYLCASSSAGTGEQETQYFGPGTRLLVL.

The V and J genes are TRBV7-3 and TRBJ1-4; 11 bases map to TRBD1. The CDR3 is 13 amino acids. Germline trimming cut 6 bases from V and 10 bases from J; bases unmatched to any gene: 4. Germline CDR1 and CDR2: SGHTA and FQGTGA. This CDR3 is CASSAGQGGKLFF. Here the CDR3 DNA reads TGTGCCAGCAGTGCGGGACAGGGGGGAAAACTGTTTTTT.

This sequence joins TRBV2 and TRBJ1-4; 8 bases align to TRBD1. Germline V CDR1 and CDR2: SNHLY, FYNNEI. CDR3 length: 13 residues. V shed 8 bases and J 7 bases; nucleotides not matched to a gene: 6. The CDR3 reads CASSGQGLEKLFF. The CDR3 coding sequence is TGTGCCAGCTCTGGACAGGGCCTTGAAAAACTGTTTTTT.

The CDR3 sequence is CASGQGGWYGYTF. The CDR3 coding sequence is TGTGCCAGCGGACAGGGGGGATGGTATGGCTACACCTTC. The chain couples TRBV28 to TRBJ1-2; 10 nucleotides line up with TRBD1. Germline V gene lookup returns CDR1 MDHEN and CDR2 SYDVKM. The CDR3 totals 13 residues. V was pared by 8 bases and J by 5 bases, with 5 bases of the junction left unmatched.